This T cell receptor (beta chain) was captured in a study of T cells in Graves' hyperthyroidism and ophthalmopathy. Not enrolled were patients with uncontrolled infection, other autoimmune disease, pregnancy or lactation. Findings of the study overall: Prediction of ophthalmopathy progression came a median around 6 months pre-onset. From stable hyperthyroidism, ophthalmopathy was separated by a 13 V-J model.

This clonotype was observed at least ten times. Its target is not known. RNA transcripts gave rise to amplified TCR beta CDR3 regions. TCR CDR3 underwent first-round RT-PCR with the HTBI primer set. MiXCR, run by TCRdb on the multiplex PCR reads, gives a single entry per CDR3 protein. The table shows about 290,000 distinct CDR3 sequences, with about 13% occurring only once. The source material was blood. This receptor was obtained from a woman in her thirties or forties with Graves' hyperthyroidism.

Written as DNA, the CDR3 is TGTGCCAGCAGCTTAGCGGGACTAGCTGGCGGCGAGCAGTACTTC. It yields the protein CASSLAGLAGGEQYF. The V and J genes are TRBV7-6 and TRBJ2-7; TRBD2 matches 9 bases. Trimming took 0 bases from V and 6 from J; bases not matched to a gene: 6. The CDR3 contains 15 residues. In germline, CDR1 is SGHVS, CDR2 FNYEAQ.